The 8 T cell receptor beta chains listed next were all sequenced from one sample in a study of response to subunit inactivated influenza vaccine. TCRdb re-called the RT-PCR reads through MiXCR, storing one row per CDR3 protein. The profile shows 600,000 to 850,000 distinct CDR3 sequences, roughly 15% of them singletons. The input for sequencing was PBMCs from blood, taken 14 to 15 days before vaccination. The receptor set was obtained from a man in his fifties or sixties who received an inactivated influenza vaccine.

This clonotype was seen more than once but under ten times. The chain is built from TRBV7-8 and TRBJ1-5; D gene uncertain. The germline CDR1 and CDR2 sequences are SGHVS and FQNEAQ. Trimming cost V 0 bases and J 2 bases, with 11 bases left between them. There are 16 residues in the CDR3. CDR3 DNA sequence: TGTGCCAGCAGCTTAGCAGGAGGGAATCGCAATCAGCCCCAGCATTTT. Protein sequence: CASSLAGGNRNQPQHF.

This clonotype was counted a few times. J is TRBJ1-1 and V is TRBV5-1; D remains unclear. Germline V CDR1 and CDR2: SGHRS, YFSETQ. The CDR3 length is 13 residues. The germline V and J ends were trimmed by 2 bases and 4 bases, with 9 bases remaining between them. The CDR3 loop reads CASSLRAGTEAFF. CDR3 in DNA: TGCGCCAGCAGCTTAAGAGCAGGCACTGAAGCTTTCTTT.

This clonotype was observed at least ten times. The chain couples TRBV7-2 to TRBJ2-3; D gene ambiguous. CDR1 and CDR2 from the germline V gene are SGHTA and FQGNSA. The CDR3 loop spans 13 amino acids. Trimming removed 3 bases from V and 2 bases from J, with 6 bases in between. The CDR3 nucleotides are TGTGCCAGCAGCTTCCCCTACACAGATACGCAGTATTTT. Its protein product is CASSFPYTDTQYF.

This clonotype showed up many times. The chain is built from TRBV24-1 and TRBJ1-1; D is perhaps TRBD1 (5 bases). CDR1 KGHDR and CDR2 SFDVKD come from the germline V gene. V was cut by 3 bases and J by 1 base, with 8 bases left in between. This CDR3 region has 14 residues. Here the CDR3 DNA reads TGTGCCACCAGTGATGGACATTGGAACACTGAAGCTTTCTTT. Its translation is CATSDGHWNTEAFF.

The chain couples TRBV12-3 or TRBV12-4 to TRBJ1-2, with no clear D. The germline V and J ends were trimmed by 2 bases and 5 bases, with 9 bases remaining between them. This CDR3 spans 13 amino acids. The CDR3 nucleotides read TGTGCCAGCAGTTTACCGGCGGGATATGGCTACACCTTC. Protein sequence: CASSLPAGYGYTF.

The table lists this clonotype with a few counts. The genes are TRBV20-1 and TRBJ1-1, with D uncertain. Trimming took off 5 bases at V and 0 bases at J, with 7 bases between the two ends. The CDR3 is 12 amino acids. Per germline, CDR1 DFQATT and CDR2 SNEGSKA (reference sequence). The CDR3 nucleotides read TGCAGTGCTCAACATATGAACACTGAAGCTTTCTTT. Protein sequence: CSAQHMNTEAFF.

This clonotype showed up just a few times. J is TRBJ2-3 and V is TRBV9; maybe TRBD1 (6 bases). The V gene lost 4 bases and the J gene lost 2 bases, with 14 bases spanning the gap. Germline V gene sequence: CDR1 SGDLS, CDR2 YYNGEE. This CDR3 is 15 amino acids long. CDR3 sequence (DNA): TGTGCCAGCAGCTCCCCAGGGGAACCCACAGATACGCAGTATTTT. Translation gives CASSSPGEPTDTQYF.

The chain carries TRBV14 and TRBJ2-1, with D unresolved. Germline CDR1 SGHDN, CDR2 FVKESK. The CDR3 length is 14 residues. Trimming took off 2 bases at V and 0 bases at J, with 5 bases between the two ends. The CDR3 nucleotides are TGTGCCAGCAGCCAACGGGTCTCCTACAATGAGCAGTTCTTC. This translates into CASSQRVSYNEQFF.